This T cell receptor beta chain was obtained from a study of regulatory T cells in long-lasting Graves disease. Building of the TCR beta libraries involved iRepertoire HTBI primers and Arm-PCR of CDR3 regions. Using its own MiXCR run on the multiplex PCR reads, TCRdb lists one record per CDR3 protein. In the table there are about 500,000 distinct CDR3 sequences, 15% to 20% of which are singletons. This clonotype was seen repeatedly, ten times or more. The ends were cut back, 6 bases at V and 6 bases at J, with 15 bases in the middle. There are 14 residues in the CDR3. Germline-derived CDR1 and CDR2 are MNHNS and SASEGT. Time point of the sample: newly diagnosed GD, antithyroid drugs for less than 3 months. Construction of the TCR library relied on RNA isolated from PBMCs. This sample was shared with a second study, whose subject was T cells in Graves' hyperthyroidism and ophthalmopathy. As that report states: Patients with uncontrolled infections, other autoimmune diseases, pregnancy or lactation were excluded. RT-PCR in the first round (using the HTBI primer set) targeted the TCR CDR3. Within blood appeared most thyroid clonotypes that had expanded above 0.001.

This chain uses TRBV6-1 with TRBJ1-5, with D possibly TRBD1 on 6 matching bases. The material sequenced was peripheral blood mononuclear cells (PBMCs), taken at new diagnosis, from a patient treated with antithyroid drugs. This receptor was identified in a man in his forties or fifties with Graves disease. CDR3 amino acids: CASSGQRILQPQHF. CDR3 coding DNA: TGTGCCAGCAGCGGACAGCGGATCCTTCAGCCCCAGCATTTT.